This passage covers 20 T cell receptor beta chains from one sample sequenced in a study of OX40 agonist ivuxolimab in advanced cancers. TCRdb's copy holds only in-frame clones and misses some; the assay was immunoSEQ multiplex PCR. The table has fewer than 85,000 clones, roughly 84% seen once. The sequenced sample was CD4+ or CD8+ T cells sorted from blood, obtained in a trial of the OX40 agonist ivuxolimab. The source of these receptors is an adult with an advanced solid tumor such as melanoma, head and neck, liver or kidney cancer.

The chain carries TRBV7-3 and TRBJ2-2, with 8 bases fitting TRBD1. CDR3 size: 15 residues. The germline V gene encodes CDR1 SGHTA and CDR2 FQGTGA. V gave up 5 bases and J gave up 6 bases; unmatched junction bases: 8. CDR3 amino acids: CASSPDRVRAGELFF. CDR3 DNA sequence: TGTGCCAGCAGCCCGGACAGGGTTAGAGCCGGGGAGCTGTTTTTT.

The chain uses TRBV7-8 and TRBJ2-2; tentative D call: TRBD1 (6 bases). The germline V gene has CDR1 SGHVS and CDR2 FQNEAQ. CDR3 length: 14 residues. Deletions cut 2 bases from V and 7 bases from J, with 11 bases between. Here the CDR3 reads CASSLTQGYGELFF. CDR3 coding DNA: TGTGCCAGCAGCTTAACTCAGGGGTACGGGGAGCTGTTTTTT.

The rearrangement joins TRBV2 to TRBJ2-5; 12 bases are shared with TRBD1. The germline CDR1 and CDR2 sequences are SNHLY and FYNNEI. The CDR3 covers 16 residues. Trimming took 8 bases from V and 4 from J; bases not matched to a gene: 11. The CDR3 DNA reads as TGTGCCAGCGGCCGGGACAGGGGGCGCGGTGGAGAGACCCAGTACTTC. It translates to CASGRDRGRGGETQYF. Looking up the rest from reference TRBV2 and TRBJ2-5 gives the full variable domain: EPEVTQTPSHQVTQMGQEVILRCVPISNHLYFYWYRQILGQKVEFLVSFYNNEISEKSEIFDDQFSVERPDGSNFTLKIRSTKLEDSAMYFCASGRDRGRGGETQYFGPGTRLLVL.

This clone was recorded a few times. The chain has TRBV11-3 and TRBJ2-3, with 8 bases aligning to TRBD2. Germline CDR1 is SGHNT and CDR2 is YENEEA. With 5 bases clipped from V and 3 bases from J, the junction kept 7 bases outside the gene matches. The CDR3 length is 15 residues. The CDR3 is CASSPGGGPTDTQYF. The CDR3 DNA reads TGTGCCAGCAGCCCCGGGGGGGGGCCGACAGATACGCAGTATTTT.

This rearrangement joins TRBV7-2 to TRBJ2-5; D possibly corresponds to TRBD2 (6 bases). CDR1 is SGHTA, CDR2 FQGNSA, per germline. Trimming took off 7 bases at V and 5 bases at J, with 17 bases between the two ends. The CDR3 runs to 14 residues. The DNA for the CDR3 is TGTGCCAGCATCCCCAGGCGGGGAGCCGAGACCCAGTACTTC. The encoded protein is CASIPRRGAETQYF. Using reference TRBV7-2 and TRBJ2-5 for the parts outside the CDR3, the full variable domain is GAGVSQSPSNKVTEKGKDVELRCDPISGHTALYWYRQSLGQGLEFLIYFQGNSAPDKSGLPSDRFSAERTGGSVSTLTIQRTQQEDSAVYLCASIPRRGAETQYFGPGTRLLVL.

This chain joins TRBV5-5 and TRBJ1-5, with TRBD1 matching over 8 bases. Germline CDR1 SGHKS, CDR2 YYEKEE (reference sequence). The CDR3 sequence is 19 residues long. The V gene end was trimmed by 1 base and the J gene end by 2 bases; junction bases not matched to a gene: 14. The CDR3 DNA is TGTGCCAGCAGCTTGCGTCCCGGGACAGGTTTTGTTGGCAATCAGCCCCAGCATTTT. It specifies CASSLRPGTGFVGNQPQHF. Together with reference TRBV5-5 and TRBJ1-5, the CDR3 gives the full variable domain: DAGVTQSPTHLIKTRGQQVTLRCSPISGHKSVSWYQQVLGQGPQFIFQYYEKEERGRGNFPDRFSARQFPNYSSELNVNALLLGDSALYLCASSLRPGTGFVGNQPQHFGDGTRLSIL.

V and J are TRBV7-2 and TRBJ1-4; 7 bases match TRBD1. J lost 8 bases, V lost 1 base, and 10 bases had no gene match. This CDR3 region has 16 residues. The germline V gene has CDR1 SGHTA and CDR2 FQGNSA. The CDR3 nucleotides are TGTGCCAGCAGCTTAGATCGGGAAAGGGGGCGGGAAAAACTGTTTTTT. This translates into CASSLDRERGREKLFF.

The chain uses TRBV30 and TRBJ1-6; 7 nucleotides line up with TRBD1. This CDR3 comprises 13 residues. Germline CDR1 reads GTSNPN; CDR2 reads SVGIG (reference sequence). Trimming took 8 bases from V and 6 from J; bases not matched to a gene: 7. This CDR3 is CAAERDSNSPLHF. The CDR3 DNA sequence: TGTGCCGCTGAACGGGACAGTAATTCACCCCTCCACTTT. The entire variable domain, with the rest obtained from reference TRBV30 and TRBJ1-6, is as follows: SQTIHQWPATLVQPVGSPLSLECTVEGTSNPNLYWYRQAAGRGLQLLFYSVGIGQISSEVPQNLSASRPQDRQFILSSKKLLLSDSGFYLCAAERDSNSPLHFGNGTRLTVT.

The CDR3 sequence is CASSLTGLAGRSYNEQFF. The CDR3 region has the DNA TGTGCCAGCAGTTTAACTGGGTTGGCGGGAAGATCCTACAATGAGCAGTTCTTC. V and J are TRBV27 and TRBJ2-1; a possible D gene is TRBD2 (6 bases). The V end was cut by 2 bases, the J end by 1 base, with 18 bases between. This CDR3 is built from 18 residues. Germline CDR1 and CDR2: MNHEY and SMNVEV (reference sequence).

The V call is TRBV6-1, the J call TRBJ2-3; no reliable D call. Trimming removed 4 bases at V and 4 bases at J, with 6 bases between. The germline gives CDR1 MNHNS, CDR2 SASEGT. This CDR3 comprises 12 residues. CDR3 amino acids: CASSVMADTQYF. The CDR3, as DNA: TGTGCCAGCAGTGTTATGGCAGATACGCAGTATTTT.

The chain combines TRBV18 with TRBJ2-7; 9 nucleotides match TRBD2. The CDR3 length is 19 residues. The germline gives CDR1 KGHSH, CDR2 LQKENI. V gave up 4 bases and J gave up 2 bases; unmatched junction bases: 18. The CDR3 sequence is CASSRKGVSGGETTYEQYF. DNA for the CDR3: TGTGCCAGCTCACGTAAAGGGGTTAGCGGGGGCGAAACCACCTACGAGCAGTACTTC.

This clone is a singleton in its sample. CDR3: CAISESEGNTEAFF. The CDR3 DNA sequence: TGTGCCATCAGTGAGTCTGAGGGGAACACTGAAGCTTTCTTT. This chain connects TRBV10-3 to TRBJ1-1; D is uncertain. The germline V gene encodes CDR1 ENHRY and CDR2 SYGVKD. V was cut by 0 bases and J by 1 base, with 6 bases left in between. This CDR3 region has 14 residues.

This sequence joins TRBV19 and TRBJ2-7; TRBD1 matches at 9 bases. V lost 2 bases to trimming and J lost 2 bases; unmatched junction nucleotides: 1. Germline lookup yields CDR1 LNHDA and CDR2 SQIVND (reference sequence). This CDR3 spans 14 amino acids. Here the CDR3 reads CASSIWTGAYEQYF. The CDR3 DNA reads TGTGCCAGTAGTATATGGACAGGGGCCTACGAGCAGTACTTC.

The chain joins TRBV5-6 to TRBJ1-3; D gene uncertain. This CDR3 spans 14 amino acids. The V end lost 1 base, the J end lost 0 bases, and 5 bases lay between the germline ends. Germline V gives CDR1 SGHDT, CDR2 YYEEEE. The CDR3 nucleotides are TGTGCCAGCAGCTTGACCCACTCTGGAAACACCATATATTTT. Its protein product is CASSLTHSGNTIYF. Together with reference TRBV5-6 and TRBJ1-3, the CDR3 gives the full variable domain: DAGVTQSPTHLIKTRGQQVTLRCSPKSGHDTVSWYQQALGQGPQFIFQYYEEEERQRGNFPDRFSGHQFPNYSSELNVNALLLGDSALYLCASSLTHSGNTIYFGEGSWLTVV.

The chain links TRBV28 to TRBJ1-2; D is possibly TRBD1 (5 bases). V dropped 2 bases and J dropped 2 bases, with 9 bases sitting between them. Germline-derived CDR1 and CDR2 are MDHEN and SYDVKM. This CDR3 has 14 residues. The CDR3 DNA sequence: TGTGCCAGCAGTTTACCGGACAAGAACTATGGCTACACCTTC. Encoded protein: CASSLPDKNYGYTF.

Here the CDR3 reads CASSRTGGYTEAFF. Here the CDR3 DNA reads TGTGCCAGCAGTAGGACAGGGGGCTATACTGAAGCTTTCTTT. The rearrangement joins TRBV27 to TRBJ1-1, with TRBD1 matching 11 bases. This CDR3 comprises 14 residues. V lost 5 bases to trimming and J lost 5 bases; unmatched junction nucleotides: 4. CDR1 is MNHEY and CDR2 is SMNVEV in the germline V gene (reference sequence).

The chain is built from TRBV5-6 and TRBJ1-3; D is unresolved. CDR1 and CDR2 (germline): SGHDT, YYEEEE. The ends were cut back, 1 base at V and 0 bases at J, with 8 bases in the middle. The CDR3 contains 15 residues. The chain's CDR3 is CASSLSSNSGNTIYF. CDR3 bases: TGTGCCAGCAGCTTGTCCAGTAACTCTGGAAACACCATATATTTT. Based on the CDR3 plus reference TRBV5-6 and TRBJ1-3, the full variable domain is DAGVTQSPTHLIKTRGQQVTLRCSPKSGHDTVSWYQQALGQGPQFIFQYYEEEERQRGNFPDRFSGHQFPNYSSELNVNALLLGDSALYLCASSLSSNSGNTIYFGEGSWLTVV.

The chain couples TRBV6-1 to TRBJ1-3; weak D call: TRBD1 (5 bases). The CDR3 sequence is 14 residues long. Trimming stripped 6 bases from V and 2 bases from J, with 11 bases between. The V gene's germline CDR1 is MNHNS and CDR2 SASEGT. The CDR3 sequence: CASRRGVAGNTIYF. CDR3 DNA sequence: TGTGCCAGCAGGCGGGGGGTGGCTGGAAACACCATATATTTT.

This chain uses TRBV28 with TRBJ2-3; D is uncertain. This CDR3 is built from 16 residues. The germline V and J ends were trimmed by 6 bases and 0 bases, with 16 bases remaining between them. Germline lookup yields CDR1 MDHEN and CDR2 SYDVKM. CDR3 DNA sequence: TGTGCCAGCAGCCACCCCCGTAGATCTAGCACAGATACGCAGTATTTT. It yields the protein CASSHPRRSSTDTQYF.

The rearrangement joins TRBV6-6 to TRBJ2-7; 7 bases match TRBD1. V trimming: 2 bases; J trimming: 6 bases; junction bases outside the gene matches: 4. CDR3 length: 13 residues. Germline CDR1 and CDR2: MNHNY and SVGAGI (reference sequence). CDR3 sequence: CASSYDREIEQYF. The CDR3 DNA is TGTGCCAGCAGTTACGACAGGGAGATCGAGCAGTACTTC.